Sequencing of this T cell receptor (beta chain) was carried out in a study of blood T cell repertoires in COVID-19. Overall study: Sources were T cells, B-cell-depleted T cells, or PBMCs; the material itself was cDNA or gDNA.

In assigning cohorts, the study relied on participant-reported clinical history. Per the study methods: By means of reference gene primer amplification, nucleated cell counts were estimated. Repertoires were generated with immunoSEQ multiplex PCR, while TCRdb's copy carries only in-frame clones and drops some. V and J calls plus clone size are reproduced from that table; the DNA served to infer D and trimming. The repertoire has roughly 200,000 clones, roughly 86% of them found once; the top ten carry about a tenth. The specimen was PBMCs or T cells enriched from blood (not recorded which). The clonotype was recovered from a man between 18 and 29 years old with acute COVID-19.

CDR3 amino acids: CASSTPGLAGLRGEQFF. CDR3 nucleotide sequence: TGTGCCAGCAGCACCCCGGGACTAGCGGGACTGCGGGGTGAGCAGTTCTTC. The chain recombines TRBV7-8 with TRBJ2-1, with TRBD2 identical over 13 bases. From germline, CDR1 is SGHVS and CDR2 FQNEAQ. Trimming at V came to 5 bases and at J to 9 bases, leaving 13 bases not matched to a gene. This CDR3 is built from 17 residues.